Following are 30 T cell receptor beta chains from one sample sequenced in a study of blood T cell repertoires in COVID-19. The method was immunoSEQ multiplex PCR; TCRdb's version includes in-frame clones alone and lacks a portion of them. The sample gives 200,000 to 250,000 clones, roughly 90% of which show up once; just over 2.5% is in the top ten. Sequencing input: PBMCs or T cells enriched from blood (not recorded which). The receptors were gathered from a woman aged 30 to 39 who had recovered from COVID-19.

The chain's CDR3 is CASSQDQRGLKTQYF. The DNA of the CDR3 is TGTGCCAGCAGCCAAGATCAGCGGGGGTTGAAGACCCAGTACTTC. The chain carries TRBV14 and TRBJ2-5; TRBD2 matches 8 bases. The junction had 6 bases not matched to a gene; V was cut back by 0 bases and J by 6 bases. The germline CDR1 and CDR2 sequences are SGHDN and FVKESK. This CDR3 comprises 15 residues. Full variable domain (remainder filled in from reference TRBV14 and TRBJ2-5): EAGVTQFPSHSVIEKGQTVTLRCDPISGHDNLYWYRRVMGKEIKFLLHFVKESKQDESGMPNNRFLAERTGGTYSTLKVQPAELEDSGVYFCASSQDQRGLKTQYFGPGTRLLVL.

This chain connects TRBV5-1 to TRBJ1-2, with TRBD1 identical over 7 bases. Trimming took 3 bases from V and 5 from J; bases not matched to a gene: 4. Germline V lookup: CDR1 SGHRS, CDR2 YFSETQ. This CDR3 has 13 amino acids. CDR3 protein: CASSSTGNYGYTF. CDR3 in DNA: TGCGCCAGCAGCTCGACAGGGAATTATGGCTACACCTTC.

The chain joins TRBV9 to TRBJ2-7, with 9 bases fitting TRBD1. Per the germline V gene, CDR1 is SGDLS and CDR2 is YYNGEE. CDR3 length equals 16 residues. Trimming took 3 bases from V and 2 from J; bases not matched to a gene: 9. The CDR3 spells CASSDQQGAPPYEQYF. The CDR3 DNA follows: TGTGCCAGCAGCGACCAACAGGGGGCCCCACCCTACGAGCAGTACTTC.

The V gene is TRBV6-4, the J gene TRBJ1-1; no reliable D call. The CDR3 has 13 residues. V dropped 4 bases and J dropped 5 bases, with 11 bases sitting between them. Germline V gene data show CDR1 as MRHNA and CDR2 as SNTAGT. The CDR3 DNA reads TGTGCCAGCAGTGCCGGGCGGGGAACTGAAGCTTTCTTT. Translating it yields CASSAGRGTEAFF.

The rearrangement uses TRBV21-1 and TRBJ2-7; the table assigns TRBD1, which was not confirmed against the DNA. TRBV21-1 is termed a pseudogene. The CDR3 covers 16 residues. The CDR3 reads CASSFHLRGTYYEQYF. CDR3 sequence (DNA): TGTGCCAGCAGCTTCCACCTGAGGGGGACCTACTACGAGCAGTACTTC.

V usage is TRBV13 and J usage is TRBJ2-7; weak D call: TRBD1 (5 bases). The V end was cut by 3 bases, the J end by 3 bases, with 15 bases between. This CDR3 is built from 15 residues. Germline V CDR1 and CDR2: PRHDT, FYEKMQ (reference sequence). The CDR3 spells CASSLQSGFNYEQYF. CDR3 nucleotide sequence: TGTGCCAGCAGCTTGCAGTCAGGGTTCAACTACGAGCAGTACTTC.

The J gene is TRBJ1-2, the V gene TRBV15; D perhaps matches TRBD1 (6 bases). CDR1 is LNHNV and CDR2 is YYDKDF in the germline V gene (reference sequence). Trimming removed 0 bases at V and 4 bases at J, with 18 bases between. The CDR3 has 17 amino acids. The CDR3 coding sequence is TGTGCCACCAGCAGAGATCCCCTAGGGGGGGTAGGCTATGGCTACACCTTC. The encoded protein is CATSRDPLGGVGYGYTF.

J is TRBJ2-1 and V is TRBV14; 13 positions agree with TRBD2. V lost 5 bases and J lost 10; bases outside the gene matches: 5. This CDR3 contains 14 residues. Germline V gene lookup returns CDR1 SGHDN and CDR2 FVKESK. The CDR3 bases are TGTGCCAGCAGCGCCGGGACTAGCGGGACCGAGCAGTTCTTC. It encodes CASSAGTSGTEQFF. Using reference TRBV14 and TRBJ2-1 for the parts outside the CDR3, the full variable domain is EAGVTQFPSHSVIEKGQTVTLRCDPISGHDNLYWYRRVMGKEIKFLLHFVKESKQDESGMPNNRFLAERTGGTYSTLKVQPAELEDSGVYFCASSAGTSGTEQFFGPGTRLTVL.

This clone was seen once. V and J are TRBV5-1 and TRBJ2-7; TRBD1 matches at 7 bases. The CDR3 has 14 amino acids. J gave up 2 bases and V 0 bases, and 2 bases lay outside the gene matches. CDR1 and CDR2 from the germline V gene are SGHRS and YFSETQ. CDR3 region: CASSLATGAYEQYF. In nucleotides, the CDR3 is TGCGCCAGCAGCTTGGCCACAGGGGCCTACGAGCAGTACTTC.

A word on this clone: Relative to the germline gene, one junction end is altered; a read error may explain this. The genes are TRBV7-7 and TRBJ2-1, with D perhaps TRBD2 (6 bases). From germline, CDR1 is SSHAT and CDR2 FNYEAQ (reference sequence). CDR3 size: 15 residues. Here the CDR3 reads CASSLDPGGNNEQFF. In nucleotides, the CDR3 is TGTGCTAGCAGTTTGGATCCGGGCGGGAACAATGAGCAGTTCTTC.

The CDR3 DNA reads as TGTGCCAGCAGCGAGGGGTTGGGGTCGGTTCAGCCCCAGCATTTT. Encoded protein: CASSEGLGSVQPQHF. V is TRBV9 and J is TRBJ1-5; perhaps TRBD1 as D (5 bases). The CDR3 totals 15 residues. Germline lookup yields CDR1 SGDLS and CDR2 YYNGEE. With 3 bases removed from V and 6 bases from J, the gap between germline ends came to 16 bases.

V and J are TRBV9 and TRBJ1-4; D ambiguous. This CDR3 is 12 amino acids long. The V and J ends lost 3 bases and 7 bases respectively, with 7 bases between them. Germline lookup yields CDR1 SGDLS and CDR2 YYNGEE. DNA of the CDR3: TGTGCCAGCAGCGAGGCAGGTGAAAAACTGTTTTTT. Encoded protein: CASSEAGEKLFF.

The V call is TRBV3-1 (or the pseudogene TRBV3-2), the J call TRBJ2-3; D gene unclear. Per germline, CDR1 LGHDT and CDR2 YNNKEL (reference sequence). This CDR3 spans 16 amino acids. Deletions cut 1 base from V and 4 bases from J, with 15 bases between. The CDR3 DNA is TGTGCCAGCAGCCAAGGGCCAGTGAGACTTGCAGATACGCAGTATTTT. Protein: CASSQGPVRLADTQYF.

The CDR3 reads CASSFAGIEETQYF. In DNA form, the CDR3 reads TGTGCCAGCAGCTTTGCAGGGATCGAAGAGACCCAGTACTTC. The gene calls are TRBV5-6 and TRBJ2-5; weak D call: TRBD1 (5 bases). Trimming took 2 bases from V and 3 from J, leaving 11 bases between them. CDR1 SGHDT and CDR2 YYEEEE come from the germline V gene. CDR3 length: 14 amino acids.

The V and J genes are TRBV7-8 and TRBJ2-5; tentatively, D is TRBD1 (7 bases). The V end lost 5 bases, the J end lost 1 base, and 11 bases lay between the germline ends. This CDR3 comprises 14 residues. Germline V gene lookup returns CDR1 SGHVS and CDR2 FQNEAQ. The CDR3 here is CASSAGTAQETQYF. The CDR3 coding sequence is TGTGCCAGCAGCGCGGGGACAGCCCAAGAGACCCAGTACTTC. Full variable domain (missing parts from reference TRBV7-8 and TRBJ2-5): GAGVSQSPRYKVAKRGQDVALRCDPISGHVSLFWYQQALGQGPEFLTYFQNEAQLDKSGLPSDRFFAERPEGSVSTLKIQRTQQEDSAVYLCASSAGTAQETQYFGPGTRLLVL.

The chain employs TRBV24-1 and TRBJ1-4; D perhaps matches TRBD1 (6 bases). The CDR3 length is 17 residues. Trimming took off 0 bases at V and 5 bases at J, with 15 bases between the two ends. Looked up from germline, CDR1 is KGHDR and CDR2 is SFDVKD. CDR3 sequence (DNA): TGTGCCACCAGTGATTTGTTGGGCCCCCAGGGGAATGAAAAACTGTTTTTT. Its translation: CATSDLLGPQGNEKLFF.

The chain recombines TRBV19 with TRBJ2-5; 10 bases are shared with TRBD2. Germline V gives CDR1 LNHDA, CDR2 SQIVND (reference sequence). This CDR3 has 15 amino acids. V gave up 8 bases and J gave up 1 base; unmatched junction bases: 7. The CDR3 is CASANLAGAQETQYF. The CDR3 DNA sequence: TGTGCCAGTGCGAACCTAGCGGGGGCCCAAGAGACCCAGTACTTC.

V gene TRBV7-6 combines with J gene TRBJ1-5, with 7 bases matching TRBD1. The CDR3 loop spans 17 amino acids. J was trimmed by 5 bases and V by 2 bases; bases with no gene match: 12. CDR1 and CDR2 (germline): SGHVS, FNYEAQ. In DNA, the CDR3 is TGTGCCAGCAGCTTAAAGGGGACGACAGGGTCTGATCAGCCCCAGCATTTT. It translates to CASSLKGTTGSDQPQHF.

The J gene is TRBJ1-2, the V gene TRBV29-1; D perhaps matches TRBD1 (5 bases). CDR3 size: 13 residues. Trimming pared 4 bases from V and 6 bases from J, leaving 15 bases between. Germline CDR1 reads SQVTM; CDR2 reads ANQGSEA. The CDR3 coding sequence is TGCAGCGTTGGCTTCCCAGGGCGGAATGGCTACACCTTC. Translation: CSVGFPGRNGYTF.

The sample holds one count of this clone. This sequence joins TRBV6-5 and TRBJ2-1, with D perhaps matching TRBD2 (6 bases). Germline-derived CDR1 and CDR2 are MNHEY and SVGAGI. V lost 5 bases and J lost 6, with 11 bases in between. The length of the CDR3 is 13 residues. The DNA for the CDR3 is TGTGCCAGCAGTCTAGCGTCGGGCAATGAGCAGTTCTTC. This codes for CASSLASGNEQFF.

This sequence joins TRBV18 and TRBJ1-4, with 11 bases matching TRBD1. V shed 1 base and J 7 bases; nucleotides not matched to a gene: 8. Germline loops: CDR1 KGHSH, CDR2 LQKENI. This CDR3 region has 17 residues. In DNA, the CDR3 is TGTGCCAGCTCACCACTTCCCCAAGGGACAGGGGGTGAAAAACTGTTTTTT. This sequence encodes CASSPLPQGTGGEKLFF.

The gene calls are TRBV2 and TRBJ1-2, with 10 nucleotides matching TRBD1. CDR3 length equals 16 residues. V was pared by 6 bases and J by 5 bases, with 12 bases of the junction left unmatched. The germline gives CDR1 SNHLY, CDR2 FYNNEI. The CDR3 DNA sequence: TGTGCCAGCAGAGAGGGGGGGACAGGGGTACATTATGGCTACACCTTC. It codes for CASREGGTGVHYGYTF.

This rearrangement joins TRBV4-2 to TRBJ2-1; D may be TRBD2 (6 bases). The germline V gene encodes CDR1 LGHNA and CDR2 YNFKEQ. Trimming cost V 0 bases and J 6 bases, with 15 bases left between them. This CDR3 comprises 16 residues. The CDR3 reads CASSQDQGGDGNEQFF. Written as DNA, the CDR3 is TGTGCCAGCAGCCAAGATCAAGGCGGGGACGGCAATGAGCAGTTCTTC.

The chain uses TRBV7-2 and TRBJ1-5, with TRBD1 matching 8 bases. V lost 5 bases to trimming and J lost 7 bases; unmatched junction nucleotides: 7. CDR1 and CDR2 from the germline V gene are SGHTA and FQGNSA. The CDR3 runs 14 residues. CDR3 residues: CASSATGAGQPQHF. The CDR3 DNA is TGTGCCAGCAGCGCGACAGGGGCAGGACAGCCCCAGCATTTT.

The chain recombines TRBV9 with TRBJ1-2, with D perhaps matching TRBD1 (5 bases). Germline-derived CDR1 and CDR2 are SGDLS and YYNGEE. Trimming took 0 bases from V and 2 from J, leaving 8 bases between them. This CDR3 comprises 14 residues. Written as DNA, the CDR3 is TGTGCCAGCAGCGTAGGGGGGAGGAACTATGGCTACACCTTC. Translation: CASSVGGRNYGYTF.

In its sample, this clone was seen once. CDR3 loop: CASSLDLRNYEQYF. CDR3 coding DNA: TGTGCCAGCAGCTTAGATCTCAGGAACTACGAGCAGTACTTC. V usage is TRBV11-2 and J usage is TRBJ2-7; no clear D. Trimming took 0 bases from V and 3 from J, leaving 9 bases between them. This CDR3 is 14 amino acids long. CDR1 is SGHAT, CDR2 FQNNGV, per germline.

The chain joins TRBV6-2 or TRBV6-3 to TRBJ1-6; D is ambiguous. The CDR3 length is 12 residues. Between the trimmed V and J ends, which lost 4 bases and 7 bases, there was a span of 5 bases. Germline V gene data show CDR1 as MNHEY and CDR2 as SVGEGT. The CDR3 nucleotides read TGTGCCAGCAGTTTCCCGAATTCACCCCTCCACTTT. Amino acids: CASSFPNSPLHF.

The table lists this clone with a count of one. J is TRBJ2-1 and V is TRBV7-9, with TRBD2 matching over 13 bases. This CDR3 has 15 residues. The J segment lost 7 bases and the V segment lost 5 bases, leaving 5 bases of the junction unmatched. Germline V gene data show CDR1 as SEHNR and CDR2 as FQNEAQ (reference sequence). CDR3 nucleotide sequence: TGTGCCAGCAGCCCCGGACTAGCGGGGGTGAATGAGCAGTTCTTC. Translating gives CASSPGLAGVNEQFF.

This clone was seen just once. The rearrangement links TRBV18 to TRBJ2-2; 9 bases align to TRBD1. Looked up from germline, CDR1 is KGHSH and CDR2 is LQKENI. CDR3 length: 15 amino acids. The V gene end was trimmed by 3 bases and the J gene end by 3 bases; junction bases not matched to a gene: 2. In DNA form, the CDR3 reads TGTGCCAGCTCACCCGGGACAGGGCACACCGGGGAGCTGTTTTTT. Its translation: CASSPGTGHTGELFF.

This clone appeared once. CDR3 sequence (DNA): TGTGCCAGTAGTAAGGGACAGGGCGAGGTCAATGAGCAGTTCTTC. Translating gives CASSKGQGEVNEQFF. The rearrangement links TRBV19 to TRBJ2-1; 9 positions agree with TRBD1. Germline V gives CDR1 LNHDA, CDR2 SQIVND (reference sequence). Unmatched junction bases numbered 7, after V lost 4 bases and J lost 6 bases. The CDR3 contains 15 residues.